Below, 28 T cell receptor beta chains from the same sample are listed, as sequenced in a study of tumor and adjacent non-tumor tissue in lung cancer. The template was RNA from unsorted bulk tissue. Distant lung tissue was collected more than 3 cm away from the tumor edge. The library came from three nested PCR rounds adapted from ARM-PCR protocols. TCRdb itself ran the multiplex PCR reads through MiXCR, one entry per CDR3 protein. Of tens of thousands of distinct CDR3 sequences in the sample, around two thirds were seen once. Sample: distant non-tumor lung tissue. The receptors derive from a man between 65 and 85 years old with non-small cell lung cancer.

As regards this clonotype: This CDR3 is missing its conserved last phenylalanine or tryptophan, likely due to a read error. This sequence joins TRBV7-9 and TRBJ1-1; D is uncertain. Looked up from germline, CDR1 is SEHNR and CDR2 is FQNEAQ (reference sequence). There are 13 residues in the CDR3. V lost 7 bases, J lost 4 bases, and 13 bases lay in between. The DNA of the CDR3 is TGTGCCAGCACCCCCAGCCAGATCACTGAAGCTTTCCTT. Translating gives CASTPSQITEAFL.

The chain links TRBV11-2 to TRBJ2-5; D perhaps matches TRBD2 (5 bases). CDR1 and CDR2 from the germline V gene are SGHAT and FQNNGV. This CDR3 is built from 15 residues. The V gene lost 1 base and the J gene lost 1 base, with 10 bases spanning the gap. In DNA form, the CDR3 reads TGTGCCAGCAGCTTAGGTCGGGGTAGCCAAGAGACCCAGTACTTC. Protein product: CASSLGRGSQETQYF.

To note about this clonotype: A much larger clone lies one base from this, so it may be a read error. V is TRBV30 and J is TRBJ1-5; TRBD1 is a possible D gene (5 bases). This CDR3 is built from 13 residues. Germline-derived CDR1 and CDR2 are GTSNPN and SVGIG (reference sequence). In DNA form, the CDR3 reads TGTGCCTGGAACCAGGGACTCCGTCAGCCCCGGCATTTT. Translated: CAWNQGLRQPRHF.

A remark on this clonotype: One end of the junction does not line up with germline, which may come from a read error. The chain carries TRBV6-6 and TRBJ2-6; 12 positions agree with TRBD1. In germline, CDR1 is MNHNY, CDR2 SVGAGI (reference sequence). This CDR3 contains 17 residues. CDR3 amino acids: CASSKGQGAGGDNILTF. The CDR3 DNA reads as TGTGCCAGCAGTAAGGGACAGGGGGCAGGAGGGGACAACATCCTGACTTTC.

The sample holds many counts of this clonotype. V usage is TRBV12-3 or TRBV12-4 and J usage is TRBJ2-1; 13 bases line up with TRBD2. Trimming cost V 0 bases and J 6 bases; bases outside gene matches: 2. This CDR3 has 16 residues. The DNA for the CDR3 is TGTGCCAGCAGTTTAGCGGGACTAGCGGGATCCAATGAGCAGTTCTTC. Protein product: CASSLAGLAGSNEQFF.

A remark on this clonotype: A read error may be the cause here, since a much bigger clone is one base away. The CDR3 ends on some other residue instead of the conserved phenylalanine or tryptophan, so this is likely a read error. The chain has TRBV5-4 and TRBJ2-3, with 8 bases matching TRBD2. CDR1 is SGHNT and CDR2 is YYREEE in the germline V gene (reference sequence). The CDR3 runs 17 residues. Trimming cost V 4 bases and J 2 bases; bases outside gene matches: 12. CDR3 in DNA: TGTGCCAGCAGCCCTGGTGGTAGCGGGACTAACACAGATACGCAGTATTCT. It translates to CASSPGGSGTNTDTQYS.

The chain joins TRBV10-3 to TRBJ2-2; no firm D call. Germline V gene sequence: CDR1 ENHRY, CDR2 SYGVKD. Trimming took 3 bases from V and 7 from J, leaving 9 bases between them. The CDR3 is 13 residues long. In DNA, the CDR3 is TGTGCCATCAGTGACAACCAAGTCGGGGAGCTGTTTTTT. Protein product: CAISDNQVGELFF.

The CDR3 protein is CASSQGRPATSTDTQYF. The CDR3 DNA follows: TGTGCCAGCAGCCAGGGCCGACCTGCGACTAGCACAGATACGCAGTATTTT. This chain links TRBV4-2 with TRBJ2-3, with D uncertain. This CDR3 has 17 residues. Trimming pared 3 bases from V and 0 bases from J, leaving 16 bases between. Germline V gene sequence: CDR1 LGHNA, CDR2 YNFKEQ.

In nucleotides, the CDR3 is TGCGCCAGCAGCCAGGGCGGGCCAGGGAAGATTTCACCCCTCCACTTT. Its translation: CASSQGGPGKISPLHF. The chain links TRBV4-1 to TRBJ1-6; D might be TRBD1 (5 bases). Germline assignment: CDR1 MGHRA and CDR2 YSYEKL. The CDR3 runs to 16 residues. V gave up 3 bases and J gave up 9 bases, with 18 bases separating them.

This clonotype was seen once. An end of the junction differs from the germline gene, which may be a read error. The rearrangement links TRBV12-3 or TRBV12-4 to TRBJ1-5; D is uncertain. The CDR3 is 13 amino acids. This CDR3 reads CASSQSSNQSQHF. CDR3 coding DNA: TGTGCCAGCAGCCAAAGCAGCAATCAGTCCCAGCATTTT.

The V call is TRBV6-5, the J call TRBJ1-2; TRBD1 is a possible D gene (6 bases). CDR3 size: 17 residues. The germline CDR1 and CDR2 sequences are MNHEY and SVGAGI. Between the trimmed V and J ends, which lost 5 bases and 7 bases, there was a span of 26 bases. CDR3 in amino acids: CASSPETGHISPSGYTF. The CDR3 nucleotides are TGTGCCAGCAGTCCTGAAACGGGACATATCTCCCCCAGTGGCTACACCTTC.

In the case of this clonotype: The final CDR3 position lacks the conserved phenylalanine or tryptophan, pointing to a likely read error. The rearrangement joins TRBV10-3 to TRBJ2-5, with 8 bases lining up with TRBD1. CDR3 length: 17 amino acids. Germline V gene sequence: CDR1 ENHRY, CDR2 SYGVKD. The V gene end was trimmed by 0 bases and the J gene end by 5 bases; junction bases not matched to a gene: 11. The CDR3 loop is CAISESDMTGELETQYL. CDR3 nucleotides: TGTGCCATCAGTGAGTCGGACATGACAGGGGAACTGGAGACCCAGTACCTC.

There are many counts of this clonotype. The V gene is TRBV11-3, the J gene TRBJ2-2, with D unclear. The CDR3 is made up of 13 amino acids. Germline V gene lookup returns CDR1 SGHNT and CDR2 YENEEA. Trimming took off 4 bases at V and 5 bases at J, with 8 bases between the two ends. CDR3 in DNA: TGTGCCAGCAGCTCTTTTATGACCGGGGAGCTGTTTTTT. Translated, it gives CASSSFMTGELFF.

Notes on this clonotype: Here the CDR3 omits its conserved ending phenylalanine or tryptophan, so a read error is the likely source. The CDR3 spells CASSPRLPTLALPGLMYNEQFL. The CDR3 DNA reads TGTGCCAGCAGTCCCCGCCTACCGACTCTGGCCCTGCCGGGACTGATGTACAATGAGCAGTTCTTA. The rearrangement joins TRBV28 to TRBJ2-1; maybe TRBD2 (6 bases). The CDR3 loop spans 22 amino acids. Trimming stripped 5 bases from V and 4 bases from J, with 36 bases between. The germline V gene encodes CDR1 MDHEN and CDR2 SYDVKM.

A note on this clonotype: The junction does not match germline at one end; this may be a read error. The V gene is TRBV5-6, the J gene TRBJ1-2; 8 bases are a match to TRBD1. The germline V gene encodes CDR1 SGHDT and CDR2 YYEEEE. The CDR3 covers 16 residues. The chain's CDR3 is CASRSKRQGMGYGYTF. The CDR3 nucleotides read TGTGCCAGCAGATCGAAACGACAGGGGATGGGATATGGTTACACCTTC.

This clonotype was picked up many times. The chain employs TRBV10-3 and TRBJ2-2; D gene unclear. CDR3 size: 13 residues. Per the germline V gene, CDR1 is ENHRY and CDR2 is SYGVKD. Trimming stripped 4 bases from V and 4 bases from J, with 7 bases between. The CDR3 bases are TGTGCCATCAGTGGAGATGCCACCGGGGAGCTGTTTTTT. Its protein product is CAISGDATGELFF.

Regarding this clonotype: One junction end disagrees with the germline gene, perhaps due to a read error. The chain combines TRBV20-1 with TRBJ2-5, with 7 positions matching TRBD2. The germline V gene encodes CDR1 DFQATT and CDR2 SNEGSKA (reference sequence). CDR3 length: 14 amino acids. The DNA of the CDR3 is TGCAGTGCTAGAGTTGGGGGGGGACTGGAGACCCTGTACTTC. This translates into CSARVGGGLETLYF.

This clonotype was observed a handful of times. This chain links TRBV7-2 with TRBJ2-5; D possibly corresponds to TRBD1 (6 bases). The CDR3 sequence is 15 residues long. Trimming took 5 bases from V and 5 from J, leaving 18 bases between them. Germline CDR1 SGHTA, CDR2 FQGNSA. In DNA form, the CDR3 reads TGTGCCAGCAGCACTACGGGACAACCCGGGGAGACCCAGTACTTC. This codes for CASSTTGQPGETQYF.

Turning to this clonotype: A much more abundant neighbour one base away suggests this may be a read error. The rearrangement links TRBV28 to TRBJ2-1; a possible D gene is TRBD2 (6 bases). The CDR3 covers 15 residues. CDR1 and CDR2 from the germline V gene are MDHEN and SYDVKM. The V end lost 3 bases, the J end lost 9 bases, and 18 bases lay between the germline ends. This CDR3 is CASSLFGGTRSEQFF. CDR3 bases: TGTGCCAGCAGTTTGTTCGGGGGAACAAGAAGTGAGCAGTTCTTC.

This clonotype was detected a few times. This clone may be a read error of a much larger clone one base away. This chain connects TRBV10-2 to TRBJ2-3; D ambiguous. CDR3 length: 12 residues. The germline V gene encodes CDR1 WSHSY and CDR2 SAAADI. The CDR3 is CVSRPLTRTQYF. In nucleotides, the CDR3 is TGCGTCAGCAGACCGCTAACGCGCACGCAGTATTTT.

Points on this clonotype: The junction and the germline gene differ at one end; a read error may be behind it. CDR3 protein: CASSQGLASNQQFF. The CDR3 DNA reads TGTGCCAGCAGCCAAGGACTAGCGAGCAATCAGCAGTTCTTC. This chain uses TRBV4-2 with TRBJ2-1; TRBD2 matches at 8 bases. Per the germline V gene, CDR1 is LGHNA and CDR2 is YNFKEQ. CDR3 length: 14 residues.

V gene TRBV20-1 combines with J gene TRBJ2-1, with unresolved D. Trimming removed 0 bases at V and 0 bases at J, with 12 bases between. This CDR3 contains 16 residues. Germline lookup yields CDR1 DFQATT and CDR2 SNEGSKA (reference sequence). The CDR3 sequence is CSARDTSASSYNEQFF. CDR3 bases: TGCAGTGCTAGAGATACGAGCGCCAGCTCCTACAATGAGCAGTTCTTC.

The chain is built from TRBV20-1 and TRBJ1-5; D is unclear. Germline V CDR1 and CDR2: DFQATT, SNEGSKA (reference sequence). The CDR3 covers 14 residues. The chain's CDR3 is CSVGVALFNQPQHF. CDR3 DNA: TGCAGCGTTGGGGTGGCTTTATTCAATCAGCCCCAGCATTTT.

This clonotype was detected a few times. The V gene is TRBV28, the J gene TRBJ2-3; 9 bases agree with TRBD1. Per the germline V gene, CDR1 is MDHEN and CDR2 is SYDVKM. With 5 bases clipped from V and 4 bases from J, the junction kept 7 bases outside the gene matches. This CDR3 spans 15 amino acids. CDR3 protein: CASSPLQGAPDTQYF. The CDR3 DNA sequence: TGTGCCAGCAGTCCCTTACAGGGGGCCCCAGATACGCAGTATTTT.

Many counts were recorded for this clonotype. The V and J genes are TRBV6-1 and TRBJ2-3; D is unclear. The length of the CDR3 is 15 residues. Germline V lookup: CDR1 MNHNS, CDR2 SASEGT. Trimming pared 7 bases from V and 0 bases from J, leaving 14 bases between. DNA of the CDR3: TGTGCCAGCACCAGGTCACTGACTAGCACAGATACGCAGTATTTT. Protein: CASTRSLTSTDTQYF.

About this clonotype: Possible read error: a much larger clone is one base away. This chain connects TRBV5-4 to TRBJ2-5; tentative D call: TRBD2 (6 bases). Germline V lookup: CDR1 SGHNT, CDR2 YYREEE (reference sequence). The CDR3 has 12 residues. V lost 5 bases and J lost 5, with 10 bases in between. CDR3 bases: TGTGCCAGCAGTCTTCTAGCGGAGACCCAGTACTTC. As protein: CASSLLAETQYF.

To note about this clonotype: Here the CDR3 omits its conserved ending phenylalanine or tryptophan, so a read error is the likely source. No DNA is shown, since the ends of the CDR3 on it are uncertain; the CDR3 is the one TCRdb lists. CDR3: CATRWEASTYTQYI. J is TRBJ2-3 and V is TRBV24-1. With termini counted, the CDR3 has 14 amino acids. Looked up from germline, CDR1 is KGHDR and CDR2 is SFDVKD.

Remarks on this clonotype: The junction departs from the called germline gene at one end, perhaps through a read error. The V and J genes are TRBV29-1 and TRBJ1-4; D uncertain. The germline V gene has CDR1 SQVTM and CDR2 ANQGSEA. The CDR3 has 11 amino acids. The CDR3 DNA reads as TGCAGCGCTTGGCGGGCTGAAAAACTGCTTTTT. Its protein product is CSAWRAEKLLF.